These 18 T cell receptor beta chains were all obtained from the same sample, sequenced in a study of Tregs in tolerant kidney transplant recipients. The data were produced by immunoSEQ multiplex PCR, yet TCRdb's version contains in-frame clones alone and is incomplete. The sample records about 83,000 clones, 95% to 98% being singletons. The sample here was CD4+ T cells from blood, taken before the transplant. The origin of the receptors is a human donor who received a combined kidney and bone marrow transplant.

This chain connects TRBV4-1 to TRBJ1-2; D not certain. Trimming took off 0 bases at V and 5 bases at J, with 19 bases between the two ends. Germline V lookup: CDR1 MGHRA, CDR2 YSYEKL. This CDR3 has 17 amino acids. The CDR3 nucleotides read TGCGCCAGCAGCCAAGATAGCCGGAATTTAGACTGGTATGGCTACACCTTC. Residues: CASSQDSRNLDWYGYTF.

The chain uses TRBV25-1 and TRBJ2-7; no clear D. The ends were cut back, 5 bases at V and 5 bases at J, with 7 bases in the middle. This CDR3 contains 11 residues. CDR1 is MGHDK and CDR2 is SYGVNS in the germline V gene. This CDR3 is CASSRGNEQYF. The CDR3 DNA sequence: TGTGCCAGCAGTCGCGGTAACGAGCAGTACTTC.

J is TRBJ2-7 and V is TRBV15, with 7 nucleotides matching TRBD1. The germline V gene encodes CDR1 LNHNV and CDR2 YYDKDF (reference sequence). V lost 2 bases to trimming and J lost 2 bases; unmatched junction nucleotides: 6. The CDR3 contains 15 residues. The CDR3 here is CATSRPGQSAYEQYF. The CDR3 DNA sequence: TGTGCCACCAGCAGACCGGGACAGTCAGCCTACGAGCAGTACTTC.

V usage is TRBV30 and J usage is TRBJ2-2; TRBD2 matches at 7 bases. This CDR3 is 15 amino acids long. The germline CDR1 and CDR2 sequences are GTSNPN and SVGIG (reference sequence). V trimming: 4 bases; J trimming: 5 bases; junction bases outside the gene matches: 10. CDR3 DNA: TGTGCCTGGAAGAACGGGGGGTTTAGTACCGGGGAGCTGTTTTTT. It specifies CAWKNGGFSTGELFF.

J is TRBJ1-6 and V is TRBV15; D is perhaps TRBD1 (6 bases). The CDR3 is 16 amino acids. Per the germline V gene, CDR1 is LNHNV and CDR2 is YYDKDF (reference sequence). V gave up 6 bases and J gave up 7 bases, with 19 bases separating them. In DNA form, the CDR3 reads TGTGCCACCAGGCCTCGCTCTACAGGGATGAATTCACCCCTCCACTTT. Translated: CATRPRSTGMNSPLHF.

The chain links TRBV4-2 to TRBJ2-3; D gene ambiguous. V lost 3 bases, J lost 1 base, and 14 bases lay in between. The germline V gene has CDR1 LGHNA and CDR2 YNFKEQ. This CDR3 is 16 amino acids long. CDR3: CASSHTRSQGTDTQYF. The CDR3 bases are TGTGCCAGCAGCCATACCCGGTCGCAGGGCACAGATACGCAGTATTTT.

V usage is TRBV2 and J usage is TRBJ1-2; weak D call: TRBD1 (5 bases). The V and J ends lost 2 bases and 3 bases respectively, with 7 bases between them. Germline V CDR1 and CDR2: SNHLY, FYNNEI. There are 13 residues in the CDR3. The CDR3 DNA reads TGTGCCAGCAGTGAAATGACAGACTATGGCTACACCTTC. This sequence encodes CASSEMTDYGYTF.

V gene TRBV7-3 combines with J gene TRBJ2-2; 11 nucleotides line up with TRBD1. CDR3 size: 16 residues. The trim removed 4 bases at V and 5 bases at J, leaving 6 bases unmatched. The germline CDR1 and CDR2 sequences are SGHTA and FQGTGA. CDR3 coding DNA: TGTGCCAGCAGCTACGGACAGGGGGCGGGTACCGGGGAGCTGTTTTTT. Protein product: CASSYGQGAGTGELFF.

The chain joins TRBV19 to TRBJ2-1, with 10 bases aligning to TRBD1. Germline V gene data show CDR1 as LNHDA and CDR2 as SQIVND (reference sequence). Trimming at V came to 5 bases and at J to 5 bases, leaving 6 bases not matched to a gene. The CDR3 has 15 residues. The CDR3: CASSPGTGENNEQFF. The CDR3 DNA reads TGTGCCAGTAGTCCCGGGACAGGGGAGAACAATGAGCAGTTCTTC.

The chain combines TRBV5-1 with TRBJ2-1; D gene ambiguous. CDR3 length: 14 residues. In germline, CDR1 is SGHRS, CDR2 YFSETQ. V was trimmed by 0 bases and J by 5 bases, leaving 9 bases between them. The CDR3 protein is CASSLVSGNNEQFF. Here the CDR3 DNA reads TGCGCCAGCAGCTTGGTTTCAGGAAACAATGAGCAGTTCTTC.

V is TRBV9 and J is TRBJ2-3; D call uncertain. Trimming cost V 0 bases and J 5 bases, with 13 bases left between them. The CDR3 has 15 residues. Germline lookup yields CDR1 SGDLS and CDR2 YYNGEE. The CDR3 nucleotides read TGTGCCAGCAGCGTAGCAGCCCTCAGGCAAGATACGCAGTATTTT. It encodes CASSVAALRQDTQYF.

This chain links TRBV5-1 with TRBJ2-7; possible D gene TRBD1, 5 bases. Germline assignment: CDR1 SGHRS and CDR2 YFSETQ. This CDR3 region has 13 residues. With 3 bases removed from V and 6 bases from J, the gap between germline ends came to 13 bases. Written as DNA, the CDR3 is TGCGCCAGCAGCTGGACGTCAGGGTCCGAGCAGTACTTC. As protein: CASSWTSGSEQYF.

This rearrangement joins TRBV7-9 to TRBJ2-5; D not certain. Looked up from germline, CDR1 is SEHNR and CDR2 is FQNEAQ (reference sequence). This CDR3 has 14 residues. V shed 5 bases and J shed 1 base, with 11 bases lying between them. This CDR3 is CASSPPLSQETQYF. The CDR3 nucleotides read TGTGCCAGCAGCCCACCCCTAAGCCAAGAGACCCAGTACTTC. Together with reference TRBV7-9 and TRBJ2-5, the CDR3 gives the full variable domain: DTGVSQNPRHKITKRGQNVTFRCDPISEHNRLYWYRQTLGQGPEFLTYFQNEAQLEKSRLLSDRFSAERPKGSFSTLEIQRTEQGDSAMYLCASSPPLSQETQYFGPGTRLLVL.

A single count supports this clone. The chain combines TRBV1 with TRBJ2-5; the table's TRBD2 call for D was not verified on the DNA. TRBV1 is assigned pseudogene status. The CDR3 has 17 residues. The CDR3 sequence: CTSSQRSSGGIQETQYF. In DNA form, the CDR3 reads TGCACCAGCAGCCAAAGGAGCAGCGGGGGAATTCAAGAGACCCAGTACTTC.

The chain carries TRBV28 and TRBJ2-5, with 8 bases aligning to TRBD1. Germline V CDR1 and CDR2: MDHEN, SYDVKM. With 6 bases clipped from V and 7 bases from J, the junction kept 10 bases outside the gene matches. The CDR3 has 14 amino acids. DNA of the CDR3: TGTGCCAGCAGCTTCGCCGACAGGGGCCGGACCCAGTACTTC. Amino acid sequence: CASSFADRGRTQYF.

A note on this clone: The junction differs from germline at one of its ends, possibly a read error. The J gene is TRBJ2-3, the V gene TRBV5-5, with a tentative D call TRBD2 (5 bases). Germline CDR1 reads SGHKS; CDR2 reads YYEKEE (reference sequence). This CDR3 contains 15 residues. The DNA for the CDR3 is TGTGCCAGCAGCTTGTGGCTAGCCCACACAAATACGCAGTATTTT. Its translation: CASSLWLAHTNTQYF.

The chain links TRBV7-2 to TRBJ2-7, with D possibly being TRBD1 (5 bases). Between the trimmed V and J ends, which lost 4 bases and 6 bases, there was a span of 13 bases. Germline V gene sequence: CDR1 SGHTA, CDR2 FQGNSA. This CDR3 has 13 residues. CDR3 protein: CASSSDSHREQYF. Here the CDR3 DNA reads TGTGCCAGCAGCTCCGACAGCCACCGCGAGCAGTACTTC.

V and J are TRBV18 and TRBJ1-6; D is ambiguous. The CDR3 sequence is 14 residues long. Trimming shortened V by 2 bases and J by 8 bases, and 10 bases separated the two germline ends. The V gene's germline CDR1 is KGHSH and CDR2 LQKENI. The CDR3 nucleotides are TGTGCCAGCTCACCAGGGCCATCGGATTCACCCCTCCACTTT. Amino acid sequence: CASSPGPSDSPLHF.